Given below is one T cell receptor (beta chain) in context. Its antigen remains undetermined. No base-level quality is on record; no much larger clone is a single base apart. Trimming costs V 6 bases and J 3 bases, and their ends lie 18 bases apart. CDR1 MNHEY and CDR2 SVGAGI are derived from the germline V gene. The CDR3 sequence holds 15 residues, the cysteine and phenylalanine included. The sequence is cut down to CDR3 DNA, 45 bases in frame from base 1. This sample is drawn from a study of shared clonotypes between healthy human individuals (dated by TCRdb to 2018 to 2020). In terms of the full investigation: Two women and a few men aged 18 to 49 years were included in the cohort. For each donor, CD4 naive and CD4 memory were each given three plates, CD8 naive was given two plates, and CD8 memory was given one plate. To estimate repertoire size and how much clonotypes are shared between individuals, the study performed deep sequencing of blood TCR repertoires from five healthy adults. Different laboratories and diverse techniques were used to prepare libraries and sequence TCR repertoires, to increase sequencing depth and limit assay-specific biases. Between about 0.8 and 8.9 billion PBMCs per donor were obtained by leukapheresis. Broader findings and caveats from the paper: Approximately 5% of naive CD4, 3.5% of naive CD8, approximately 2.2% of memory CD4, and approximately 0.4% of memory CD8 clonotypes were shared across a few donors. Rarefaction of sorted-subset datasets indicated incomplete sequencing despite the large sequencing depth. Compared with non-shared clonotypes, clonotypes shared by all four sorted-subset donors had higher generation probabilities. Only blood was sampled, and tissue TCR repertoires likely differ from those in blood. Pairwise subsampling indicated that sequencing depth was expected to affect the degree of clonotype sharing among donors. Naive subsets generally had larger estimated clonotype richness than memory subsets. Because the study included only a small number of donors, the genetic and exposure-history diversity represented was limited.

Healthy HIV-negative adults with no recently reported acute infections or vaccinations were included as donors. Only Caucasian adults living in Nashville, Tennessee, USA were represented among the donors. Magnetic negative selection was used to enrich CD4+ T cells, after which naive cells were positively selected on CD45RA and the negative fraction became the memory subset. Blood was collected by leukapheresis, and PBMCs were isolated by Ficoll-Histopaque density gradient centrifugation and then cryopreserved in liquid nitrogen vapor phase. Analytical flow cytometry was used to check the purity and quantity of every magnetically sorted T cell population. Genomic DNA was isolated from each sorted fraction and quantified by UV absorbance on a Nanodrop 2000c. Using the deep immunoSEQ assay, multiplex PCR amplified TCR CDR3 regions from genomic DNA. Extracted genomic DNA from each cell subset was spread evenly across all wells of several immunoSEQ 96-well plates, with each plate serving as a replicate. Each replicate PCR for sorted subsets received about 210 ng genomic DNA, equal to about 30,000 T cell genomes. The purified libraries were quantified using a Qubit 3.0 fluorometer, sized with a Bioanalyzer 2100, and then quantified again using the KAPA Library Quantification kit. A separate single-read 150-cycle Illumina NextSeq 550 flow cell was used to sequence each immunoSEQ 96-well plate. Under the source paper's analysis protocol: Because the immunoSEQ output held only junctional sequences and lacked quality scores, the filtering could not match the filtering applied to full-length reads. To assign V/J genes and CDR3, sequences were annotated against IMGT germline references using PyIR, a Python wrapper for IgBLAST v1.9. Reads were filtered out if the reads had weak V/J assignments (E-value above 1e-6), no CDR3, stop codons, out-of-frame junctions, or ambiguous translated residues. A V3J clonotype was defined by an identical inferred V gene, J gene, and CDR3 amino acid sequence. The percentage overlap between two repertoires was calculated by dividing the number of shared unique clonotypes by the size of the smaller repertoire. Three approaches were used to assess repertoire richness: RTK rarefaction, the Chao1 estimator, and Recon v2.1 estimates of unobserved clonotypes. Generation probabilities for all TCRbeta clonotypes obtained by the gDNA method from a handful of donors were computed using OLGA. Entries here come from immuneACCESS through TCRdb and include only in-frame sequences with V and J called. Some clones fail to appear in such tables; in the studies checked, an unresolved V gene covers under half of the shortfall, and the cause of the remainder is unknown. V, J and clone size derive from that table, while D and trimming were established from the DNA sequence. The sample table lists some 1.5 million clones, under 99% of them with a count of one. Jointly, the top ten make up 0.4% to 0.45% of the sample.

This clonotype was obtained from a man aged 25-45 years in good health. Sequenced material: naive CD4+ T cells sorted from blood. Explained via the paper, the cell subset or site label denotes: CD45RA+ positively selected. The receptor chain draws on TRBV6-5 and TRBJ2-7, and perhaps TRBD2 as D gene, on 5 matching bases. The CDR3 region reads CASRTSERVGYEQYF. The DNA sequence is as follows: TGTGCCAGCAGGACCTCCGAGAGGGTGGGCTACGAGCAGTACTTC.